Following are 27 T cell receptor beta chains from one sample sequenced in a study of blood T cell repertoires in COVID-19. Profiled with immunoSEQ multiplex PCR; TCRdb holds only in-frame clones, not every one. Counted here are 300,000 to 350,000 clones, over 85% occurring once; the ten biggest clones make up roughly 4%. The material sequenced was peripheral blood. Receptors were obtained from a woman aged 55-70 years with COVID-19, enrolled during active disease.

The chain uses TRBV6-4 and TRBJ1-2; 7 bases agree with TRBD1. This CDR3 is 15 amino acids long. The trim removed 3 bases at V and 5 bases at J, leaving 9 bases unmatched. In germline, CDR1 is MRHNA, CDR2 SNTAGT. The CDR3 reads CASSETETGFYGYTF. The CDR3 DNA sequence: TGTGCCAGCAGTGAGACGGAGACAGGGTTTTATGGCTACACCTTC.

CDR3 in DNA: TGTGCCAGCAGTGCCATTGAGGTCGGTTTCTCTGGAAACACCATATATTTT. This sequence encodes CASSAIEVGFSGNTIYF. This sequence joins TRBV2 and TRBJ1-3; D gene ambiguous. V was cut by 4 bases and J by 0 bases, with 16 bases left in between. CDR3 size: 17 residues. CDR1 and CDR2 (germline): SNHLY, FYNNEI.

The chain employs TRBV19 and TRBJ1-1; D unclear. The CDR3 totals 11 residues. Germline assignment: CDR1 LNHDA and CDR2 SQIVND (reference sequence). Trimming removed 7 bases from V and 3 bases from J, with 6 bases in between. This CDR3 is CASMRDTEAFF. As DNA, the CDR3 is TGTGCCAGTATGCGGGACACTGAAGCTTTCTTT.

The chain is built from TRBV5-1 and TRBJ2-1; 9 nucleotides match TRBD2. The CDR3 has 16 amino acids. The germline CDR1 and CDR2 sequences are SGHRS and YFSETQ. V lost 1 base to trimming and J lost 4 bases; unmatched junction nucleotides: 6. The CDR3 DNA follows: TGCGCCAGCAGCTTGAGGGCTAGCGGGGTTTACAATGAGCAGTTCTTC. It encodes CASSLRASGVYNEQFF.

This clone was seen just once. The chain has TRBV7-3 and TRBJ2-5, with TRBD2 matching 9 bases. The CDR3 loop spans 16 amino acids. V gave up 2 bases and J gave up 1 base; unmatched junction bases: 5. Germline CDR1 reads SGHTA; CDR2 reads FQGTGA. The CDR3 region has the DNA TGTGCCAGCAGCTTAGCCAGCGGGGGGTCCCAAGAGACCCAGTACTTC. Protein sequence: CASSLASGGSQETQYF.

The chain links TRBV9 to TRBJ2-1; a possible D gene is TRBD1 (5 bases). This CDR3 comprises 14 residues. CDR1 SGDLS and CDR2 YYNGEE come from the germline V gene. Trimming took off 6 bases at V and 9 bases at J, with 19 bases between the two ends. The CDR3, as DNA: TGTGCCAGCAAAGCAGACCCCTCGCAGGGTGAGCAGTTCTTC. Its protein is CASKADPSQGEQFF.

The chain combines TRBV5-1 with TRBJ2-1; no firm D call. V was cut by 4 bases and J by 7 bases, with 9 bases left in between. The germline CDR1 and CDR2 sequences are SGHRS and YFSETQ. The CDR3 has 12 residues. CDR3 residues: CASSLPTNEQFF. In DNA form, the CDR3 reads TGCGCCAGCAGCCTTCCAACAAATGAGCAGTTCTTC.

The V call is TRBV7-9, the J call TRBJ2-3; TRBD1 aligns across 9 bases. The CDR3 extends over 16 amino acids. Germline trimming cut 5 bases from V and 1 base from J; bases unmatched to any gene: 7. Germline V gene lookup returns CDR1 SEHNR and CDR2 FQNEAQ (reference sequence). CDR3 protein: CASSPIQGARTDTQYF. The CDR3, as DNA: TGTGCCAGCAGCCCAATACAGGGGGCGCGCACAGATACGCAGTATTTT.

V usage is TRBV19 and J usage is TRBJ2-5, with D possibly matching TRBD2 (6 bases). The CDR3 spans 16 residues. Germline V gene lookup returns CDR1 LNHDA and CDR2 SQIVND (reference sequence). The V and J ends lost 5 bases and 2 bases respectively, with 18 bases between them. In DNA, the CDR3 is TGTGCCAGTAGTCCGGGGAGGACTACACTACAAGAGACCCAGTACTTC. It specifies CASSPGRTTLQETQYF.

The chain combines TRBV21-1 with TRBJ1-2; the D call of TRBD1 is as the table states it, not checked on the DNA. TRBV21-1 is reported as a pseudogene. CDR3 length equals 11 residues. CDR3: CASSKDIGYTF. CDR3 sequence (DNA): TGTGCCAGCAGCAAGGACATCGGCTACACCTTC.

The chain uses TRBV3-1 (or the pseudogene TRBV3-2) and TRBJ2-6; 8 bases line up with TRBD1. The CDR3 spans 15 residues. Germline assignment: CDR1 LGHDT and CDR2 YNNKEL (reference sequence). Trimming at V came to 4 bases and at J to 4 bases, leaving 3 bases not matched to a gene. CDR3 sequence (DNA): TGTGCCAGCAGCCGCTGGACAGGGGGGGCCAACGTCCTGACTTTC. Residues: CASSRWTGGANVLTF.

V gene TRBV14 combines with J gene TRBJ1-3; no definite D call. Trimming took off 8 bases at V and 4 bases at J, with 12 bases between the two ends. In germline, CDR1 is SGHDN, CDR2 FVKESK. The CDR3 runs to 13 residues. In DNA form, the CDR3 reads TGTGCCAGCTCTGGGTCCGGGGGAAACACCATATATTTT. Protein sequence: CASSGSGGNTIYF.

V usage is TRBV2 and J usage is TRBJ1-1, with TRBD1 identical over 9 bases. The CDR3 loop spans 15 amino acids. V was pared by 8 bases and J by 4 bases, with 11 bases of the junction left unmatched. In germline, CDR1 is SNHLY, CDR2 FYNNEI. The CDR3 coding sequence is TGTGCCAGCGGGAGCACAGGGGGCGCGGGCACTGAAGCTTTCTTT. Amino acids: CASGSTGGAGTEAFF.

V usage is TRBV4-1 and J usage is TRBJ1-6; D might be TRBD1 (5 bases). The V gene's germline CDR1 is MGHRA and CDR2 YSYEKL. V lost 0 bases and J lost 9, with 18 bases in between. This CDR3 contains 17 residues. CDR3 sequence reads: CASSQDRQGFYLSPLHF. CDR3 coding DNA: TGCGCCAGCAGCCAAGATCGGCAGGGCTTCTATCTTTCACCCCTCCACTTT.

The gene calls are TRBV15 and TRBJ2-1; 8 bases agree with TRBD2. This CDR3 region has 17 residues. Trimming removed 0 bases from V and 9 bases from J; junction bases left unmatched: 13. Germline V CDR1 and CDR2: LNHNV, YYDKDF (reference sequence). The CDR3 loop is CATSRDRGTRSGGEQFF. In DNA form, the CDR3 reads TGTGCCACCAGCAGAGATCGAGGGACTAGATCGGGGGGTGAGCAGTTCTTC.

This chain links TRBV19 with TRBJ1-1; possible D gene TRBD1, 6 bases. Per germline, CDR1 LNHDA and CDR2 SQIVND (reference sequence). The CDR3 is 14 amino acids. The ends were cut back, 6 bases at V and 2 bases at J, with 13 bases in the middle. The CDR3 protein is CASRFLDSNTEAFF. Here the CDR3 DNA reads TGTGCCAGTAGATTCCTGGACAGTAACACTGAAGCTTTCTTT.

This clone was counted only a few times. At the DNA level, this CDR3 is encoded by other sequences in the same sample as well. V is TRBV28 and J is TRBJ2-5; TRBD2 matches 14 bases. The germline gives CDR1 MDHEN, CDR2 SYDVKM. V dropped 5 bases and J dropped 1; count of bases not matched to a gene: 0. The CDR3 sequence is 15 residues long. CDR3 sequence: CASSGTSGGQETQYF. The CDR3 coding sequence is TGTGCCAGCAGTGGGACTAGCGGGGGCCAAGAGACCCAGTACTTC.

CDR3 nucleotide sequence: TGTGCCAGCAGCCTGACTAGCGGGGGGGCTGGGGCCTTCCGGGAGCAGTTCTTC. Translating gives CASSLTSGGAGAFREQFF. This chain links TRBV7-9 with TRBJ2-1; 14 bases line up with TRBD2. Germline V gene data show CDR1 as SEHNR and CDR2 as FQNEAQ (reference sequence). The CDR3 is 18 amino acids. Trimming took 5 bases from V and 10 from J; bases not matched to a gene: 16.

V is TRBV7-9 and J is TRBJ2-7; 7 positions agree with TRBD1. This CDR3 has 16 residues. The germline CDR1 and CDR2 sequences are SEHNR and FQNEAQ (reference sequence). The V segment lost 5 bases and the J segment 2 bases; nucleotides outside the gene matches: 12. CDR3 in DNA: TGTGCCAGCAGCCCTCCGGGACAGACTGCAACCTACGAGCAGTACTTC. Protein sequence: CASSPPGQTATYEQYF.

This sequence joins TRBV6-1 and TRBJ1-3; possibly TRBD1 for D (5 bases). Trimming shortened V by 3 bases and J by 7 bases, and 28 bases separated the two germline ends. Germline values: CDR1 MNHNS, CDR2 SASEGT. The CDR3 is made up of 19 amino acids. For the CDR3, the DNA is TGTGCCAGCAGTGACCCCAACTTCTTAACCAGGGTGACGAGGAACACCATATATTTT. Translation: CASSDPNFLTRVTRNTIYF.

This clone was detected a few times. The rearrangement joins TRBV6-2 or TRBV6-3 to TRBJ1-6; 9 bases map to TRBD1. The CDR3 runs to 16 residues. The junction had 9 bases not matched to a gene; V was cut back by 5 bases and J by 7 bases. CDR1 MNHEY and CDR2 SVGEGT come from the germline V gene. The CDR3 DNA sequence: TGTGCCAGCAGTACTCGGGTGGGACAGGGCAATTCACCCCTCCACTTT. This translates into CASSTRVGQGNSPLHF.

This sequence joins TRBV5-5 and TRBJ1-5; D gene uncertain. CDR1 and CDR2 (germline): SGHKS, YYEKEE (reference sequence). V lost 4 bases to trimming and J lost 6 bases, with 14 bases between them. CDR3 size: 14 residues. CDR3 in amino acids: CASSAWAIGQPQHF. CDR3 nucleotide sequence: TGTGCCAGCAGCGCATGGGCGATAGGTCAGCCCCAGCATTTT.

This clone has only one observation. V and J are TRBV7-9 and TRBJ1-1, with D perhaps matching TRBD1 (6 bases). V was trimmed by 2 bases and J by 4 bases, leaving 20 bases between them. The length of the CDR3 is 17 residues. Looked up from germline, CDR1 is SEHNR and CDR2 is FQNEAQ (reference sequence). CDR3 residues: CASSLSPVQGWVTEAFF. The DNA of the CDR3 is TGTGCCAGCAGCTTAAGTCCGGTACAGGGTTGGGTCACTGAAGCTTTCTTT.

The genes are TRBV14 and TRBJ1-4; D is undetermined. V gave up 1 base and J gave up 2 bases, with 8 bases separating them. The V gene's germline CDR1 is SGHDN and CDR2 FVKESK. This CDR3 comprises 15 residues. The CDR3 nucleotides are TGTGCCAGCAGCCAAGTTTCGTTGACTAATGAAAAACTGTTTTTT. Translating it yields CASSQVSLTNEKLFF.

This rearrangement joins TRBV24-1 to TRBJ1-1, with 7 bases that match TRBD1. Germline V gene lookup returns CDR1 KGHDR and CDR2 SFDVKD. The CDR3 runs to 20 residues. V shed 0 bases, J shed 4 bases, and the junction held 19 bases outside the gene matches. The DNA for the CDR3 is TGTGCCACCAGTGATTTGAGGGGAAACTCACAGGGGAAGGTTAGCACTGAAGCTTTCTTT. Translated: CATSDLRGNSQGKVSTEAFF.

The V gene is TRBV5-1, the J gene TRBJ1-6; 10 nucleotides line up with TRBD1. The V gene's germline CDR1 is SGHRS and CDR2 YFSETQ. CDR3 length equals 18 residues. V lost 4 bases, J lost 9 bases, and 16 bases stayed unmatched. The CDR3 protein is CASSPGTGALNRGSPLHF. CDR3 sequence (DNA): TGCGCCAGCAGCCCGGGGACAGGGGCCCTTAATAGGGGTTCACCCCTCCACTTT.

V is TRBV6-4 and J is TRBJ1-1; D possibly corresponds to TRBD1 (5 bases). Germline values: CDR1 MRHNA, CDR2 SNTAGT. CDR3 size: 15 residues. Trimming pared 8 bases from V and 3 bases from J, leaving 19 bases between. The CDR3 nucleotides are TGTGCCAGCTCCCTAGAGGGGAGGGGTGACACTGAAGCTTTCTTT. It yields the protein CASSLEGRGDTEAFF.